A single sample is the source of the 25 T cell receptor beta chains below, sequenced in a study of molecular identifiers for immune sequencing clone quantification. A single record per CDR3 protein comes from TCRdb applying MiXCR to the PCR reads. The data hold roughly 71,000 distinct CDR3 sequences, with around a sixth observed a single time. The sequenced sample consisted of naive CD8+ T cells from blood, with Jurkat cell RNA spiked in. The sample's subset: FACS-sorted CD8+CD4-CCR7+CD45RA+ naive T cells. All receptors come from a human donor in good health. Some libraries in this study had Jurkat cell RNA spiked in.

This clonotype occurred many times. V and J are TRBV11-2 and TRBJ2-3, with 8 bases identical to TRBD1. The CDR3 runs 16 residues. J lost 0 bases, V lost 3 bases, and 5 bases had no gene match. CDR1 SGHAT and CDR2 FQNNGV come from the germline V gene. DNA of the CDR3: TGTGCCAGCAGCTTTGACGGACAGGGTAGCACAGATACGCAGTATTTT. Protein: CASSFDGQGSTDTQYF.

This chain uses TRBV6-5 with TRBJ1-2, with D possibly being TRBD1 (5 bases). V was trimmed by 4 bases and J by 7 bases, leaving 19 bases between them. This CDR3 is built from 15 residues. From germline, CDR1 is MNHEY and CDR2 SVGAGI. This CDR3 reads CASSSLTSPGGGYTF. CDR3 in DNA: TGTGCCAGCAGTTCCCTCACATCCCCGGGGGGTGGCTACACCTTC.

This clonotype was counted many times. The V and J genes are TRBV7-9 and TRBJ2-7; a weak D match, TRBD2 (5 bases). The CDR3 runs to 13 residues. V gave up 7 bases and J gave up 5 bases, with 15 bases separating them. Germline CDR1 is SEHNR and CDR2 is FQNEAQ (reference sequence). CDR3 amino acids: CASTYSGLHEQYF. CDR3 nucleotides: TGTGCCAGCACCTACTCGGGGTTGCACGAGCAGTACTTC.

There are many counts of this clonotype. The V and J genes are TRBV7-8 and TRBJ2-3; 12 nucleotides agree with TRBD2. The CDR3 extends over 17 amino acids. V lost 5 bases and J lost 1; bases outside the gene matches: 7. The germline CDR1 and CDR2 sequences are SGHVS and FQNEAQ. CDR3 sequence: CASSPAGLAGGTDTQYF. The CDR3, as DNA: TGTGCCAGCAGCCCTGCGGGACTAGCGGGTGGCACAGATACGCAGTATTTT. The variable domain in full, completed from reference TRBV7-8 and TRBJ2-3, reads GAGVSQSPRYKVAKRGQDVALRCDPISGHVSLFWYQQALGQGPEFLTYFQNEAQLDKSGLPSDRFFAERPEGSVSTLKIQRTQQEDSAVYLCASSPAGLAGGTDTQYFGPGTRLTVL.

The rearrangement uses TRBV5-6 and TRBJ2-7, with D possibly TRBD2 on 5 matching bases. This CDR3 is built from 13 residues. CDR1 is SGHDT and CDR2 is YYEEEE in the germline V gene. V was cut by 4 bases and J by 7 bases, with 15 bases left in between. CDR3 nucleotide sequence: TGTGCCAGCAGCCCCTATCCCGGCGGGGAGCAGTACTTC. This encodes CASSPYPGGEQYF.

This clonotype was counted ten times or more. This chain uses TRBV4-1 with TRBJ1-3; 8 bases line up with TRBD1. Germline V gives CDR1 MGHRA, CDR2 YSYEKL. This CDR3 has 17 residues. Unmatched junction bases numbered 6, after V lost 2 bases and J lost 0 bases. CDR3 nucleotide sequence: TGCGCCAGCAGCCAAAGGACAGGGCCCAGCTCTGGAAACACCATATATTTT. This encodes CASSQRTGPSSGNTIYF.

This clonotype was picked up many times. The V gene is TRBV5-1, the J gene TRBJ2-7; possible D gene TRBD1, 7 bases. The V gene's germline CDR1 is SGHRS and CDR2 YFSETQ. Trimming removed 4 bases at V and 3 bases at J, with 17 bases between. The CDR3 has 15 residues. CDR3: CASSPKTGTFYEQYF. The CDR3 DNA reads TGCGCCAGCAGCCCAAAGACAGGGACTTTCTACGAGCAGTACTTC.

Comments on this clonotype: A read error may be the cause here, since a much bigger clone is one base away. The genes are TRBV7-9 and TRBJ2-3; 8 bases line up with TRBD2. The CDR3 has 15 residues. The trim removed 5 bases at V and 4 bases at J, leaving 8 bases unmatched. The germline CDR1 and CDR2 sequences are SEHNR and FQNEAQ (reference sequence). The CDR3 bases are TGTGCCAGCAGCCCGAGGACTAGCAGAGCAGATACGCAGTATTTT. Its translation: CASSPRTSRADTQYF.

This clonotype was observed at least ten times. The CDR3: CSARDLGWASGTNTGELFF. The CDR3 DNA reads TGCAGTGCTAGAGATTTGGGGTGGGCTAGCGGGACCAACACCGGGGAGCTGTTTTTT. The gene calls are TRBV20-1 and TRBJ2-2; 9 bases fit TRBD2. The germline V gene encodes CDR1 DFQATT and CDR2 SNEGSKA (reference sequence). The trim removed 0 bases at V and 2 bases at J, leaving 13 bases unmatched. This CDR3 spans 19 amino acids.

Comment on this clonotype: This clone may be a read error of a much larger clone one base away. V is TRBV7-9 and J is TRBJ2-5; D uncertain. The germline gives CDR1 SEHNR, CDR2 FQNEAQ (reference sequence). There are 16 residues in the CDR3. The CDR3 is CASNLSGPLLQETQYF. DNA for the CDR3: TGTGCCAGCAACTTATCAGGACCCCTCCTCCAAGAGACCCAGTACTTC.

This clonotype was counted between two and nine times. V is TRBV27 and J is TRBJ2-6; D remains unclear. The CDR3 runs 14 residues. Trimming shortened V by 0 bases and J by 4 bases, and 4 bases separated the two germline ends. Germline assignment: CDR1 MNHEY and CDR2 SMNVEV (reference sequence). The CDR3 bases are TGTGCCAGCAGTTTATCAATGGGGGCCAACGTCCTGACTTTC. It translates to CASSLSMGANVLTF.

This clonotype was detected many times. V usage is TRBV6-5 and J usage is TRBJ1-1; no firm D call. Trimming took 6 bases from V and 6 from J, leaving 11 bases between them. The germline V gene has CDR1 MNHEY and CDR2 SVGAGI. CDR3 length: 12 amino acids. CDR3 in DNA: TGTGCCAGCAGCGATGAAGGTCCTGAAGCTTTCTTT. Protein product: CASSDEGPEAFF.

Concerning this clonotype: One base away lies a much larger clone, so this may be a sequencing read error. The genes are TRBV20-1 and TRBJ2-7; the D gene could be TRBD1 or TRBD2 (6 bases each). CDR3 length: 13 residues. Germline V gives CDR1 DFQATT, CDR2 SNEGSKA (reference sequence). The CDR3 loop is CSAGVARDYEQCF. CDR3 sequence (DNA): TGCAGCGCAGGGGTGGCGCGGGATTACGAGCAGTGCTTC.

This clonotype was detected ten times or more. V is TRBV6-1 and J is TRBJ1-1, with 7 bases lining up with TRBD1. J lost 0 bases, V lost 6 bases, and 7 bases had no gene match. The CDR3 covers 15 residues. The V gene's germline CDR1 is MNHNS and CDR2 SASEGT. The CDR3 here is CASSRDRVMNTEAFF. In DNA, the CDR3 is TGTGCCAGCAGCCGAGACAGGGTCATGAACACTGAAGCTTTCTTT.

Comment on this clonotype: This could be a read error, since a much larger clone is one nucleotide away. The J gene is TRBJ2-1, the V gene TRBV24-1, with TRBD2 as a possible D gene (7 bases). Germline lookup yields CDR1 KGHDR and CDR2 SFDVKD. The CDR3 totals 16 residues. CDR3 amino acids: CATSAPLGGQYSEQFF. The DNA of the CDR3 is TGTGCCACCAGTGCTCCACTGGGGGGGCAGTACAGTGAGCAGTTCTTC.

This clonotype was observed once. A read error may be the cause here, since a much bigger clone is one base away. CDR3 loop: CVSSSGPETEAFF. The DNA for the CDR3 is TGTGTCAGCAGCTCCGGACCGGAGACTGAAGCTTTCTTT. V gene TRBV7-9 combines with J gene TRBJ1-1, with D unclear. The CDR3 loop spans 13 amino acids. Germline CDR1 is SEHNR and CDR2 is FQNEAQ (reference sequence).

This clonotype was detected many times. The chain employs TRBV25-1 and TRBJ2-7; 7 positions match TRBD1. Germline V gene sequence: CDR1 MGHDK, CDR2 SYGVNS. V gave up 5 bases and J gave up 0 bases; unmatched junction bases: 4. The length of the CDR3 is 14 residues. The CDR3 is CASSPGTASYEQYF. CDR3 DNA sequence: TGTGCCAGCAGTCCCGGGACAGCCTCCTACGAGCAGTACTTC.

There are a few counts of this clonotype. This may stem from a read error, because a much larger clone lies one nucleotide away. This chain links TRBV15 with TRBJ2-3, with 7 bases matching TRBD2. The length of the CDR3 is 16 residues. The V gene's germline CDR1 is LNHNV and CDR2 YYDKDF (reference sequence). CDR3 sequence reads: CATSREGEGPTGTQYF. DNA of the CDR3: TGTGCCACCAGCAGAGAGGGGGAGGGCCCCACAGGTACGCAGTATTTT.

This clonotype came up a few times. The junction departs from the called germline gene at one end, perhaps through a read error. The CDR3 here is CASSLLTDGAYIEQFF. The CDR3 DNA reads as TGTGCCAGCAGCTTACTAACGGACGGAGCCTACATTGAGCAGTTCTTC. The chain is built from TRBV7-2 and TRBJ2-1; no definite D call. Germline V CDR1 and CDR2: SGHTA, FQGNSA. This CDR3 spans 16 amino acids.

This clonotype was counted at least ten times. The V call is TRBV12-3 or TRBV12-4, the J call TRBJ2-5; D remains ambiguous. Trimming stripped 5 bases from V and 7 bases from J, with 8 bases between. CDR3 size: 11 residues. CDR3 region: CASSTDRTQYF. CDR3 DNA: TGTGCCAGCAGTACCGATAGGACCCAGTACTTC.

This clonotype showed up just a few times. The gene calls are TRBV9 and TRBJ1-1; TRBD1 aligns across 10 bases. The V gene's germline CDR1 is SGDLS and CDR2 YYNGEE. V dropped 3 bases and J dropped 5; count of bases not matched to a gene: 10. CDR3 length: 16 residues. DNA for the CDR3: TGTGCCAGCAGCGCAAACCGGGACAGGGGTTGGACTGAAGCTTTCTTT. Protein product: CASSANRDRGWTEAFF.

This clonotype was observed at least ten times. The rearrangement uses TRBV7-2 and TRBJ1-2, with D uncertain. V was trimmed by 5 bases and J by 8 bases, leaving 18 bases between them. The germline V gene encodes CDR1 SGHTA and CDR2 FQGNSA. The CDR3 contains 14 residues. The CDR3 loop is CASSPLVPTPGYTF. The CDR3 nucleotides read TGTGCCAGCAGCCCTCTGGTCCCAACCCCGGGCTACACCTTC. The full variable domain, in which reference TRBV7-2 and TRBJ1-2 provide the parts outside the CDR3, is GAGVSQSPSNKVTEKGKDVELRCDPISGHTALYWYRQSLGQGLEFLIYFQGNSAPDKSGLPSDRFSAERTGGSVSTLTIQRTQQEDSAVYLCASSPLVPTPGYTFGSGTRLTVV.

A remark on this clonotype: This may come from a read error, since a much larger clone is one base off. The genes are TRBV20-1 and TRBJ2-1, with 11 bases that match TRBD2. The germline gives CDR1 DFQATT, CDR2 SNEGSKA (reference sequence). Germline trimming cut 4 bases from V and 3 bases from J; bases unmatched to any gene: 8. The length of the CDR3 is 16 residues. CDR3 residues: CSANGLAGVNYNEQFF. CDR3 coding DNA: TGCAGTGCTAACGGACTAGCGGGTGTTAACTACAATGAGCAGTTCTTC.

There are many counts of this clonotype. The CDR3 sequence: CATSSGMENIQYF. The CDR3 DNA is TGTGCCACGAGTAGCGGGATGGAGAACATTCAGTACTTC. The chain links TRBV24-1 to TRBJ2-4, with 8 bases lining up with TRBD2. Per germline, CDR1 KGHDR and CDR2 SFDVKD. V was pared by 10 bases and J by 7 bases, with 8 bases of the junction left unmatched. The CDR3 has 13 residues.

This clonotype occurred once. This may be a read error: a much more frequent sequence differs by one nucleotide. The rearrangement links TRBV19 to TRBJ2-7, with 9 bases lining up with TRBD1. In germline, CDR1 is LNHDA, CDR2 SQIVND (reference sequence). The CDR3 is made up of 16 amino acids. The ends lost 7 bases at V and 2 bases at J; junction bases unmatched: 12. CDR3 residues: CASNAAGTGIPYEQYF. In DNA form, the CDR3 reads TGTGCCAGTAATGCCGCCGGGACAGGGATCCCCTACGAGCAGTACTTC.